These T cell receptor beta chains were read from a single sample in a study of blood T cell repertoires in COVID-19. Libraries were prepared by immunoSEQ multiplex PCR; TCRdb keeps only in-frame clonotypes and omits some of them. This table holds some 150,000 clones, more than 75% found once. Material for sequencing was peripheral blood. The receptors originated from a man between 65 and 85 years old with acute or convalescent COVID-19. Each CDR3 is given with its conserved first and last residue. Not every row has a clone size; where given, it reads once, few, many or a size class.

>NA|TRBV19
CATNRDRGEKLFF
>NA|TRBV5-5
CASIWGTGGGNEQFF
>once|TRBV7-2
CASSLSLAGFLASYNEQFF
>NA|TRBV28
CASTLGGHYGYTF
>NA|TRBV5-1
CASSPGHLVQFF
>NA|TRBV18
CASSLGQGSSYEQYF
>NA|TRBV29-1
CSVEDRTGWGVNTEAFF
>NA|TRBV2
CASSEPQGQGTAFYEQFF
>NA|TRBV5-8
CASSRGQLNTEAFF
>NA|TRBV27
CASSTGDGYTF
>NA|TRBV19
CASSITGTGGDNEQFF
>once|TRBV11-3
CASSLDSSYTGELFF
>NA|TRBV5-1
CASSLEQGNTEAFF
>NA|TRBV6-1
CASSDDRSEQYF
>NA|TRBV9
CASSLGVGGEAFF
>NA|TRBV11-2
CASSERSEAFF
>once|TRBV2
CASSPNTGDEKLFF
>NA|TRBV11-2
CASRRGAGAATNEKLFF
>NA|TRBV6-6
CASSSTGWQYF
>NA|TRBV24-1
CATSESDRGNIQYF
>NA|TRBV27
CASSATGGETQYF
>NA|TRBV18
CASSPQGRGVNTEAFF
>NA|TRBV18
CASSPQRQETQYF
>NA|TRBV7-9
CASSVGTGELFF
>NA|TRBV10-1
CASSDTGGNTEAFF
>NA|TRBV6-5
CASSYREGSYEQYF
>once|TRBV7-9
CASSRWTGLDEKLFF
>NA|TRBV6-5
CASRTAPSQYF
>NA|TRBV4-2
CASSQKMDTYEQYF
>NA|TRBV5-1
CASRFLESSYEQYF
>NA|TRBV6-6
CASSYSLEGARNEQFF
>NA|TRBV5-1
CASRDTGGGPEAFF
>NA|TRBV6-5
CASSLTGDSINTEAFF
>NA|TRBV20-1
CSASGTLLAGGTDEQFF
>few|TRBV28
CASSPLGTPGEKLFF
>NA|TRBV7-2
CASSQLTYEQYF
>NA|TRBV6-5
CASSYEANYGYTF
>NA|TRBV2
CASSRDSKETQYF
>NA|TRBV5-6
CASRTASGSSYEQYF
>once|TRBV6-4
CASSVEIDSPLHF
>NA|TRBV29-1
CSVAVIRGTYNEQFF
>NA|TRBV5-1
CASSTWGENTGELFF
>NA|TRBV29-1
CSGATSGGTGELFF
>once|TRBV4-1
CASSQASGAANEKLFF
>NA|TRBV18
CASSPQLPTNTGELFF
>NA|TRBV5-1
CASSLGLAGGPEFYEQYF
>NA|TRBV3-1/TRBV3-2
CASSQDLRVPLPGNTIYF
>NA|TRBV7-2
CASSLVPMGSGYQPQHF
>NA|TRBV18
CASSPAFRQGSGEQYF
>NA|TRBV7-7
CASSKDRGDTGELFF
>few|TRBV9
CASSPNRNNSPLHF
>NA|TRBV28
CASSFAGGGRYYEQYF
>NA|TRBV7-9
CASSRTRSNTGVSPYEQYF
>NA|TRBV28
CASSFPDSRNTIYF